Listed here are 14 T cell receptor beta chains from one sample, sequenced in a study of early T cells in non-severe SARS-CoV-2 infection. TCRdb processed the 5' RACE reads anew with MiXCR; each CDR3 protein has one entry. The table records 75,000 to 100,000 distinct CDR3 sequences, 11% to 15% of them present only once. What was sequenced was whole blood. These receptors were obtained from an adult who was a healthcare worker with PCR-confirmed SARS-CoV-2 infection or an uninfected control (not recorded which).

The chain has TRBV29-1 and TRBJ1-2, with unresolved D. The CDR3 extends over 12 amino acids. Germline CDR1 SQVTM, CDR2 ANQGSEA. V dropped 0 bases and J dropped 6 bases, with 8 bases sitting between them. The CDR3 bases are TGCAGCGTTGAAGAGGTGGGGAATGGCTACACCTTC. Translation: CSVEEVGNGYTF.

This clonotype appeared many times. The CDR3 coding sequence is TGTGCCAGCAGTTTATTCGGGGAAAAACTGTTTTTT. Its translation is CASSLFGEKLFF. The chain has TRBV28 and TRBJ1-4; D remains ambiguous. CDR1 is MDHEN and CDR2 is SYDVKM in the germline V gene. The ends were cut back, 1 base at V and 8 bases at J, with 5 bases in the middle. The CDR3 is 12 amino acids.

A note on this clonotype: A read error may explain this, as a much larger clone is one base away. The chain uses TRBV14 and TRBJ2-3, with D unclear. Germline-derived CDR1 and CDR2 are SGHDN and FVKESK. The CDR3 sequence is 12 residues long. The CDR3: CVSSQVRDTQYF. As DNA, the CDR3 is TGTGTCAGCAGCCAAGTAAGGGATACGCAGTATTTT.

The V call is TRBV7-9, the J call TRBJ1-6, with D unclear. The CDR3 extends over 14 amino acids. V was pared by 5 bases and J by 5 bases, with 10 bases between. Germline V lookup: CDR1 SEHNR, CDR2 FQNEAQ (reference sequence). The CDR3 nucleotides are TGTGCCAGCAGCCCCGACGCAAATAATTCACCCCTCCACTTT. This gives the protein CASSPDANNSPLHF.

This clonotype has more than one count but fewer than ten. This chain joins TRBV28 and TRBJ2-3, with D possibly being TRBD1 (5 bases). CDR3 size: 15 residues. The V gene's germline CDR1 is MDHEN and CDR2 SYDVKM. Trimming removed 4 bases from V and 2 bases from J, with 13 bases in between. CDR3 amino acids: CASSSFDRYTDTQYF. CDR3 in DNA: TGTGCCAGCAGTTCGTTTGACAGATACACAGATACGCAGTATTTT.

Only a few counts were recorded for this clonotype. The chain links TRBV9 to TRBJ2-3, with TRBD2 identical over 7 bases. Trimming cost V 3 bases and J 1 base; bases outside gene matches: 8. CDR1 is SGDLS, CDR2 YYNGEE, per germline. CDR3 length equals 16 residues. CDR3 coding DNA: TGTGCCAGCAGCGCGAACACGGGGGGAGGCACAGATACGCAGTATTTT. It codes for CASSANTGGGTDTQYF. Together with reference TRBV9 and TRBJ2-3, the CDR3 gives the full variable domain: DSGVTQTPKHLITATGQRVTLRCSPRSGDLSVYWYQQSLDQGLQFLIQYYNGEERAKGNILERFSAQQFPDLHSELNLSSLELGDSALYFCASSANTGGGTDTQYFGPGTRLTVL.

The CDR3 protein is CASSPGRKLFF. The DNA for the CDR3 is TGTGCCAGCAGCCCGGGACGGAAACTGTTTTTT. The rearrangement links TRBV3-1 to TRBJ1-4; perhaps TRBD1 as D (5 bases). Germline assignment: CDR1 LGHDT and CDR2 YNNKEL (reference sequence). Trimming removed 4 bases at V and 11 bases at J, with 8 bases between. The CDR3 has 11 residues.

The genes are TRBV27 and TRBJ1-2, with TRBD1 identical over 10 bases. The germline V gene encodes CDR1 MNHEY and CDR2 SMNVEV (reference sequence). Trimming took 5 bases from V and 5 from J; bases not matched to a gene: 11. The CDR3 totals 16 residues. In DNA form, the CDR3 reads TGTGCCAGCAGTCCAACCCCGGGACAGGGGTTGTATGGCTACACCTTC. It encodes CASSPTPGQGLYGYTF.

The rearrangement links TRBV6-2 or TRBV6-3 to TRBJ2-2; TRBD2 aligns across 9 bases. Trimming took 5 bases from V and 6 from J; bases not matched to a gene: 4. This CDR3 region has 14 residues. Per the germline V gene, CDR1 is MNHEY and CDR2 is SVGEGT. The CDR3 is CASSPGLAAGELFF. The CDR3 region has the DNA TGTGCCAGCAGTCCGGGACTAGCAGCCGGGGAGCTGTTTTTT.

This chain's CDR3 is CASSYSGTDNYGYTF. The CDR3 DNA sequence: TGTGCCAGCAGTTACTCCGGGACAGACAACTATGGCTACACCTTC. The J gene is TRBJ1-2, the V gene TRBV2; the match to TRBD1 covers 7 bases. The CDR3 is made up of 15 amino acids. V gave up 5 bases and J gave up 2 bases; unmatched junction bases: 8. CDR1 and CDR2 from the germline V gene are SNHLY and FYNNEI.

This clonotype has more than one count but fewer than ten. This chain uses TRBV20-1 with TRBJ2-1, with 8 positions matching TRBD1. The V gene's germline CDR1 is DFQATT and CDR2 SNEGSKA (reference sequence). The CDR3 is 11 amino acids. Trimming at V came to 8 bases and at J to 7 bases, leaving 4 bases not matched to a gene. CDR3 sequence (DNA): TGCAGTCCAGGGGGCAGGAATGAGCAGTTCTTC. This codes for CSPGGRNEQFF.

The chain employs TRBV20-1 and TRBJ2-5, with TRBD2 matching over 11 bases. Germline CDR1 is DFQATT and CDR2 is SNEGSKA (reference sequence). Trimming cost V 6 bases and J 5 bases; bases outside gene matches: 8. The CDR3 totals 14 residues. CDR3 coding DNA: TGCAGTGCGACGACTAGCGGGGTTACGGAGACCCAGTACTTC. It is translated as CSATTSGVTETQYF.

This clonotype was detected only a few times. The rearrangement uses TRBV11-3 and TRBJ2-1; weak D call: TRBD2 (5 bases). Germline CDR1 and CDR2: SGHNT and YENEEA. The CDR3 length is 18 residues. V lost 5 bases, J lost 4 bases, and 24 bases lay in between. The CDR3 nucleotides read TGTGCCAGCAGCCCCACCGCCTTCGACACTCGGGGTTACAATGAGCAGTTCTTC. Translating gives CASSPTAFDTRGYNEQFF.

This chain joins TRBV29-1 and TRBJ2-7; 7 nucleotides align to TRBD1. Trimming removed 6 bases from V and 4 bases from J; junction bases left unmatched: 9. Germline-derived CDR1 and CDR2 are SQVTM and ANQGSEA. This CDR3 has 13 amino acids. Here the CDR3 reads CSVVWDSDYEQYF. The CDR3 DNA reads as TGCAGCGTAGTCTGGGACAGTGATTACGAGCAGTACTTC.